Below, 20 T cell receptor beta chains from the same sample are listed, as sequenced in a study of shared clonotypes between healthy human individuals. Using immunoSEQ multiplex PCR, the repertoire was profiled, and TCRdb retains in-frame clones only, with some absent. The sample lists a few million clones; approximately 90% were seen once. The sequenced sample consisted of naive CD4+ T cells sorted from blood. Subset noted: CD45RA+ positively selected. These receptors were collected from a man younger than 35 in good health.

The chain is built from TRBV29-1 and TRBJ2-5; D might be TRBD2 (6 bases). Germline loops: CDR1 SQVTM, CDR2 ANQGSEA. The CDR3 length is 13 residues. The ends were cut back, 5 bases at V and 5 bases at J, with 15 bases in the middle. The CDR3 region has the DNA TGCAGCGTTCGGGAGACAGACGTGGAGACCCAGTACTTC. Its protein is CSVRETDVETQYF.

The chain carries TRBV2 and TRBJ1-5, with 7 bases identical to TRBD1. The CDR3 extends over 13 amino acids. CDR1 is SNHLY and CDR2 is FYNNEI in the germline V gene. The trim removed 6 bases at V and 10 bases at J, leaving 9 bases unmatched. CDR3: CASSPGQVFPQHF. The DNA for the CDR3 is TGTGCCAGCAGCCCCGGACAGGTCTTCCCCCAGCATTTT. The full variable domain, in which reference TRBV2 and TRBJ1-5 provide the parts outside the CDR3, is EPEVTQTPSHQVTQMGQEVILRCVPISNHLYFYWYRQILGQKVEFLVSFYNNEISEKSEIFDDQFSVERPDGSNFTLKIRSTKLEDSAMYFCASSPGQVFPQHFGDGTRLSIL.

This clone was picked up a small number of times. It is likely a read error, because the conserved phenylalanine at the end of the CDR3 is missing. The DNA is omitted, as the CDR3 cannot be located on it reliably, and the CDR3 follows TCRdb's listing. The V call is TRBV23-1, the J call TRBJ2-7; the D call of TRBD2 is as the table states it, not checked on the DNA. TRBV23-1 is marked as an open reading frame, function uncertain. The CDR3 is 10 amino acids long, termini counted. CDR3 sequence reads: CASSQSCPTP.

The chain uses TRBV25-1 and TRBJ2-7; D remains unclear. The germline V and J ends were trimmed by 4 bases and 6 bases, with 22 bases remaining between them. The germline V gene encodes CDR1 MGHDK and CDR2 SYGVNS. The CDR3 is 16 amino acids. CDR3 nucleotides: TGTGCCAGCAGTGGCTCCTCCGGGTCTCATCTACGCGAGCAGTACTTC. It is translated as CASSGSSGSHLREQYF.

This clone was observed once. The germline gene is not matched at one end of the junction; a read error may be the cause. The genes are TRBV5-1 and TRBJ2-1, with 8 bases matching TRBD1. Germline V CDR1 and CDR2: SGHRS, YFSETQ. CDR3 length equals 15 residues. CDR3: CASSPDPDRANEQFF. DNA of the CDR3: TGCGCCAGCAGCCCCGATCCGGACAGGGCCAATGAACAGTTCTTC. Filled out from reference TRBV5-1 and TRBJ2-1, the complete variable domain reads KAGVTQTPRYLIKTRGQQVTLSCSPISGHRSVSWYQQTPGQGLQFLFEYFSETQRNKGNFPGRFSGRQFSNSRSEMNVSTLELGDSALYLCASSPDPDRANEQFFGPGTRLTVL.

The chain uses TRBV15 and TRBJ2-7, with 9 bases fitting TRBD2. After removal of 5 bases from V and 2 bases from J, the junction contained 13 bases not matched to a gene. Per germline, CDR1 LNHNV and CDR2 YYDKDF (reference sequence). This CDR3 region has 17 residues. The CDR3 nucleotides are TGTGCCACCAGCGGGGGTCGGGCGGGAGGGCCAGCCTACGAGCAGTACTTC. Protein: CATSGGRAGGPAYEQYF.

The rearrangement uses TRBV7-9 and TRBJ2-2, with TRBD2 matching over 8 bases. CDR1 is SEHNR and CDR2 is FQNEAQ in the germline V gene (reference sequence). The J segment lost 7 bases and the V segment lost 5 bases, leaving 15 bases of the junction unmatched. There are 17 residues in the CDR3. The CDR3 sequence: CASSRRRSGRNDGELFF. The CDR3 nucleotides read TGTGCCAGCAGCCGGCGGCGCAGCGGGAGAAATGACGGGGAGCTGTTTTTT. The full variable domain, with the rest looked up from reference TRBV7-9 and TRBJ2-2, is DTGVSQNPRHKITKRGQNVTFRCDPISEHNRLYWYRQTLGQGPEFLTYFQNEAQLEKSRLLSDRFSAERPKGSFSTLEIQRTEQGDSAMYLCASSRRRSGRNDGELFFGEGSRLTVL.

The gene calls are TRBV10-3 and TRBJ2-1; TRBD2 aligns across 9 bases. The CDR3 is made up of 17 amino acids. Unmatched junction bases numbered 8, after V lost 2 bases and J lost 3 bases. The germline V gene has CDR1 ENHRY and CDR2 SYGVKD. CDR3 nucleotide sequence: TGTGCCATCAGTGAGAGACTAGCGGAGACCCACTACAATGAGCAGTTCTTC. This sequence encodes CAISERLAETHYNEQFF.

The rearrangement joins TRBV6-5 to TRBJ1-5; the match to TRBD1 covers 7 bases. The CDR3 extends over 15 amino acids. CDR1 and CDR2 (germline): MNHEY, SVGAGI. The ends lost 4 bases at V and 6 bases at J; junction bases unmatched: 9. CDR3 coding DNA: TGTGCCAGCAGTTCCGCCGGAGGGGGCGGTCAGCCCCAGCATTTT. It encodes CASSSAGGGGQPQHF.

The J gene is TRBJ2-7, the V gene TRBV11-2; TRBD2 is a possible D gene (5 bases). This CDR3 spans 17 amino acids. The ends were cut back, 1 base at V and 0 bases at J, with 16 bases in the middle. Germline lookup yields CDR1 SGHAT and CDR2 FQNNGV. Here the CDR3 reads CASSLAAGGGSSYEQYF. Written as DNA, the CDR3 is TGTGCCAGCAGCTTAGCCGCGGGCGGAGGCAGCTCCTACGAGCAGTACTTC.

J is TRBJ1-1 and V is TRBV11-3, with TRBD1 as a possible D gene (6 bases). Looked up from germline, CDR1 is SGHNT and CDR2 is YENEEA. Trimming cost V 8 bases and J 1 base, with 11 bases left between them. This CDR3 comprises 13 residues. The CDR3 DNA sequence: TGTGCCAGCTCCCGGACAGCGAACACTGAAGCTTTCTTT. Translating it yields CASSRTANTEAFF.

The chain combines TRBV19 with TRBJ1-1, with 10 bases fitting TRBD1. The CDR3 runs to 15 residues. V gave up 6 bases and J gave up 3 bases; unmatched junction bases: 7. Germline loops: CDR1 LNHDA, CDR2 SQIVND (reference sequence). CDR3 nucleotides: TGTGCCAGTAGGGCCGGGACAGGGGTATACACTGAAGCTTTCTTT. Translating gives CASRAGTGVYTEAFF.

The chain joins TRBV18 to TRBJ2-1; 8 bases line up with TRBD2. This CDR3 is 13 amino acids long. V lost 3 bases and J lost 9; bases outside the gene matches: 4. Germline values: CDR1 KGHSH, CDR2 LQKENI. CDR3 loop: CASSPLTSVEQFF. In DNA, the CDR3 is TGTGCCAGCTCACCGCTGACTAGCGTTGAGCAGTTCTTC.

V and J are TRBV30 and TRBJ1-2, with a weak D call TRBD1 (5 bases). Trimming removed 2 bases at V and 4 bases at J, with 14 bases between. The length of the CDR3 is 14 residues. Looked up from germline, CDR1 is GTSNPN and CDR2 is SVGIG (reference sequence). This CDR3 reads CAWSTPGTVYGYTF. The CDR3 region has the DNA TGTGCCTGGAGTACACCAGGGACGGTCTATGGCTACACCTTC.

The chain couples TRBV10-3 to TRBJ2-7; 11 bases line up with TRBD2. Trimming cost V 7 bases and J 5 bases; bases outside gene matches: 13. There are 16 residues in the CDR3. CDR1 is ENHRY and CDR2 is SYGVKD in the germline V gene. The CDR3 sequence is CAITRGLAESPNEQYF. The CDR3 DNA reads TGTGCCATCACCCGGGGACTAGCGGAATCTCCTAACGAGCAGTACTTC.

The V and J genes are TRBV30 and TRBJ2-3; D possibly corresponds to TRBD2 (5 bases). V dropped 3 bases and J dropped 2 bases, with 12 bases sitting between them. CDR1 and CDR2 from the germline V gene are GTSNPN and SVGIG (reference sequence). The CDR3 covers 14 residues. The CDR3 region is CAWSLGGNTDTQYF. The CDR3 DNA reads TGTGCCTGGAGCCTTGGAGGAAACACAGATACGCAGTATTTT.

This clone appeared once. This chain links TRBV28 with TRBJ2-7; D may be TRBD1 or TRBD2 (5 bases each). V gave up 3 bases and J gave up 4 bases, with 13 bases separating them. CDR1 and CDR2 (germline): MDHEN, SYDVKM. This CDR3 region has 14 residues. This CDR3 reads CASSLAGTYYEQYF. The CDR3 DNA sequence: TGTGCCAGCAGTTTGGCCGGGACCTATTACGAGCAGTACTTC.

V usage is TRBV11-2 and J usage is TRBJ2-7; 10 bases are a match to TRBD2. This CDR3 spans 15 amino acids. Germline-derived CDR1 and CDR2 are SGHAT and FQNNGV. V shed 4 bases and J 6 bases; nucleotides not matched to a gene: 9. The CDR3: CASSSPGLAIFEQYF. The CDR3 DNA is TGTGCCAGCAGCTCCCCGGGACTAGCGATCTTCGAGCAGTACTTC.

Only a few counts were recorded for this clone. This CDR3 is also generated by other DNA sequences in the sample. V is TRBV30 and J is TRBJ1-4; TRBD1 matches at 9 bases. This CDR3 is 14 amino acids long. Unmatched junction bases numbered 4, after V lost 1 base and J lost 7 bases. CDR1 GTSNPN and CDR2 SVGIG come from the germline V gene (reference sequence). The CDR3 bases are TGTGCCTGGAGTGCCGGACAGGGGCCTGAAAAACTGTTTTTT. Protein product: CAWSAGQGPEKLFF.

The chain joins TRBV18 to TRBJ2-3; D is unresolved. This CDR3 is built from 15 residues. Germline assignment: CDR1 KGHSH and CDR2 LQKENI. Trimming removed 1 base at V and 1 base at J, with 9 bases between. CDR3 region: CASSPQLPGTDTQYF. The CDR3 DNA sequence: TGTGCCAGCTCACCACAGCTCCCAGGCACAGATACGCAGTATTTT.